A selection of T cell receptor beta chains follows, all from one sample in a study of blood T cell repertoires in COVID-19. Produced via immunoSEQ multiplex PCR; TCRdb's table is partial and in-frame only. The sample lists hundreds of thousands of clones, 89% occurring once. The sequenced sample consisted of peripheral blood. The receptors come from a man younger than 35 with COVID-19, enrolled during active disease. The conserved cysteine and the conserved F or W are not part of the CDR3 here.

CDR3	V	J
ASSPGSGGGTQY	TRBV3-1/TRBV3-2	TRBJ2-5
ASTQRRGQPQH	TRBV6-5	TRBJ1-5
ASSLLGQGPEKLF	TRBV11-2	TRBJ1-4
ASRPTSGGASDTQY	TRBV7-9	TRBJ2-3
ASKTVGGNTEAF	TRBV7-9	TRBJ1-1
ASSLSRVPYGYT	TRBV7-9	TRBJ1-2
ASSRRREDHEQY	TRBV5-4	TRBJ2-7
ASSPGTSGNTIY	TRBV5-4	TRBJ1-3
ASSLRGLPNEQF	TRBV27	TRBJ2-1
ASSARQRSYEQY	TRBV5-6	TRBJ2-7
ATSAGANYGYT	TRBV15	TRBJ1-2
ASRYGLAGVEY	TRBV6-5	TRBJ2-7
ASSPGLAGEETQY	TRBV18	TRBJ2-5
ATSIPDNYGYT	TRBV24-1	TRBJ1-2
ASSSIDSFQEKLF	TRBV5-5	TRBJ1-4
ASSGLAADTQY	TRBV10-1	TRBJ2-3
ASSTKQGLETQY	TRBV5-1	TRBJ2-5
ASSIFTGGTQPQH	TRBV19	TRBJ1-5
ASSLSIQTKTDTQY	TRBV5-1	TRBJ2-3
ASSQAAGDGYT	TRBV4-1	TRBJ1-2
ASSYSSGQETQY	TRBV6-5	TRBJ2-5
ASSQERLVGTYEQY	TRBV14	TRBJ2-7
ASTLFEAF	TRBV6-5	TRBJ1-1
AWSTTGLDYGYT	TRBV30	TRBJ1-2